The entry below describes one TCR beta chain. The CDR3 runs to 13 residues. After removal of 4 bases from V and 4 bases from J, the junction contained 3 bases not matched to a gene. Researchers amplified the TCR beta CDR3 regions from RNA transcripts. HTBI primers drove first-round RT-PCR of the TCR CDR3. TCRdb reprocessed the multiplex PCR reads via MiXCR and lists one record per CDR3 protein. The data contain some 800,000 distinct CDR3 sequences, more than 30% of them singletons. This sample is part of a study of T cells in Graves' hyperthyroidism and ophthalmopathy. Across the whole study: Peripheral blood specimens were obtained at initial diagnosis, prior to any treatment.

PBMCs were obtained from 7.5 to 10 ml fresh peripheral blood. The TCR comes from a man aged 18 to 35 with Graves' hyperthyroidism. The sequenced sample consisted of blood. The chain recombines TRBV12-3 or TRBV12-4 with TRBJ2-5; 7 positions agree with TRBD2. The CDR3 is CASSYPGGETQYF. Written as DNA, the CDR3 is TGTGCCAGCAGTTATCCGGGAGGAGAGACCCAGTACTTC.